The rows below give T cell receptor beta chains drawn from one sample of a study of cytomegalovirus exposure and HLA in healthy donors. Profiling relied on immunoSEQ multiplex PCR, and the TCRdb table lists in-frame clones only, not all of them. Seen here are about 210,000 clones, around 80% observed once, and the top ten hold 6%. The sample was PBMCs. The receptors come from a man between 40 and 49 years old in good health and CMV-seropositive. CDR3s include the opening cysteine and the closing phenylalanine or tryptophan. A D gene is named only where the DNA matches it firmly. Size tells how often a clone was seen (once, few, many) or the class of an expanded clone, and some rows leave it out.

j_gene | abundance | v_gene | d_gene | CDR3nt | CDR3aa
TRBJ1-1 | . | TRBV5-1 | . | TGCGCCAGCAGCCGGTCTACAGGTACGGTCACTGAAGCTTTCTTT | CASSRSTGTVTEAFF
TRBJ1-5 | . | TRBV10-3 | TRBD1 | TGTGCCATCATAGTGGACAGGGGTGGAAGCAATCAGCCCCAGCATTTT | CAIIVDRGGSNQPQHF
TRBJ2-7 | . | TRBV5-4 | TRBD2 | TGTGCCAGCAGCTCCCCTACTAGCGGGAGGCTTAGCGAGCAGTACTTC | CASSSPTSGRLSEQYF
TRBJ1-4 | . | TRBV9 | TRBD1 | TGTGCCAGCAGCCCTGACAGGGGGGGAACTAATGAAAAACTGTTTTTT | CASSPDRGGTNEKLFF
TRBJ2-7 | . | TRBV28 | . | TGTGCCAGCAGCCCTACTCCTCATGTAAACCACGAGCAGTACTTC | CASSPTPHVNHEQYF
TRBJ2-5 | . | TRBV7-6 | TRBD2 | TGTGCCAGCAGCCATCGGACTAGCGGGAGCAGTCGGCAAGAGACCCAGTACTTC | CASSHRTSGSSRQETQYF
TRBJ1-1 | . | TRBV29-1 | TRBD1 | TGCAGCGTTGAAGGACAGGGGACTGAAGCTTTCTTT | CSVEGQGTEAFF
TRBJ2-3 | . | TRBV5-5 | TRBD2 | TGTGCCAGCAGCTTGGGTGTCGGACTAGCGACGGATACGCAGTATTTT | CASSLGVGLATDTQYF
TRBJ2-1 | . | TRBV7-8 | . | TGTGCCAGCAGCCCCCGCAGGACTCCTAATGAGCAGTTCTTC | CASSPRRTPNEQFF
TRBJ2-3 | . | TRBV7-9 | TRBD2 | TGTGCCAGCACCGGAAGCGGGACCTACACAGATACGCAGTATTTT | CASTGSGTYTDTQYF
TRBJ2-1 | . | TRBV7-6 | TRBD2 | TGTGCCAGCAGCCGGCTAGCGGGAGAGTACAATGAGCAGTTCTTC | CASSRLAGEYNEQFF
TRBJ2-5 | once | TRBV9 | TRBD2 | TGTGCCAGCAGCTCTAGCGGGAGGAACCAAGAGACCCAGTACTTC | CASSSSGRNQETQYF
TRBJ1-2 | . | TRBV6-4 | . | TGTGCCAGCAGTGACGGGCCAGCTTATGGCTACACCTTC | CASSDGPAYGYTF
TRBJ2-1 | . | TRBV7-9 | . | TGTGCCAGCAGCTTGGCTGAGGGAGAGGTAAATGAGCAGTTCTTC | CASSLAEGEVNEQFF